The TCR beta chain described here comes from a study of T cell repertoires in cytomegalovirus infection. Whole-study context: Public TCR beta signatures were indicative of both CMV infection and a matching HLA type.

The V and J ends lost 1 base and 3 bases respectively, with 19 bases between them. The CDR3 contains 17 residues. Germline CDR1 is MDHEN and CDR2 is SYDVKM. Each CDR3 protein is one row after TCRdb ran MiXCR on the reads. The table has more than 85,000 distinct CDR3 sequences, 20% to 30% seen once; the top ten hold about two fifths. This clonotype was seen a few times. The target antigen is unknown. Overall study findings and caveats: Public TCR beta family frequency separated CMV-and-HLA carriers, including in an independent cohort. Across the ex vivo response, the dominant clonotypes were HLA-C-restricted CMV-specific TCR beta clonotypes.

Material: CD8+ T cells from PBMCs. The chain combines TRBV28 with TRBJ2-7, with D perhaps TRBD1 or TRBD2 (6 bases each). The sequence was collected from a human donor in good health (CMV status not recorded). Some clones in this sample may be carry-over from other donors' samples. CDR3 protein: CASSLLGGTPRIYEQYF. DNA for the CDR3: TGTGCCAGCAGTTTATTAGGGGGGACGCCGAGGATCTACGAGCAGTACTTC.